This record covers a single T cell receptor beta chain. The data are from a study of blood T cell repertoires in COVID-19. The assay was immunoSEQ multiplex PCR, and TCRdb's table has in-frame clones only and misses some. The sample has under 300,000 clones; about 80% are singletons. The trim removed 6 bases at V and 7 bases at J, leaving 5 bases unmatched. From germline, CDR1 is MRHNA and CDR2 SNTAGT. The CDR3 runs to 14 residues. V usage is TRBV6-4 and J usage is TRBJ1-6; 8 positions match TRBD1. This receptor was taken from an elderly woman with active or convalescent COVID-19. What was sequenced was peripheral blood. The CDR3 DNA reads TGTGCCAGCAGGGAGGGACAGGAAAATTCACCCCTCCACTTT. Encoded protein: CASREGQENSPLHF.